This T cell receptor (beta chain) is from a study of blood T cell repertoires in COVID-19 (dated by TCRdb to the early 2020s). Concerning the study at large: Samples from collaborators originated in the United States, Italy and Spain and spanned both the acute and convalescent phases of COVID-19. The material from the prospective study consisted of cDNA or gDNA derived from T cells, B-cell-depleted T cells, or PBMCs. Deeply sampled blood TCRbeta repertoires from subjects exposed to, actively infected with, or recovered from COVID-19 were included in the dataset. The repertoires were released in a freely available public database intended as a resource for research on the immune response to SARS-CoV-2. The samples were drawn from the first 160 participants of the ongoing ImmuneRACE study and from over 950 subjects provided by 6 global collaborators. Nearly every sample came with metadata listing a de-identified subject ID, COVID-19 status, age in years and sex. Where HLA class I and class II types were available, the types were taken from metadata supplied by the sample provider, not from assay-based typing.

Its CDR3 holds 17 amino acids, cysteine through phenylalanine. Here the CDR3 DNA is all that survives: 51 bases in frame from base 1. V has 3 bases trimmed and J has 7 bases trimmed; junction bases matching no gene number 11. CDR1 KGHSH and CDR2 LQKENI were looked up in the germline V gene. This clone was seen a single time. Its specific antigen is unknown. The record has no base qualities; no much larger clone is one base away. Each collaborating institution followed its own protocols to collect whole blood in K2EDTA tubes. Collaborator samples were shipped for TCRbeta analysis as frozen whole blood, isolated PBMCs, or DNA extracted from either sample type. General study outcomes and caveats: The quantity of clinical and demographic metadata differed by source and by participant and was supplied without curation.

TCRbeta CDR3 regions were amplified from genomic DNA by means of the immunoSEQ Assay, a bias-controlled multiplex PCR. The authors' analysis ran thus. The number of nucleated cells in each sample was estimated by amplification of reference gene primers within the assay. To quantify the absolute abundance of each unique TCRbeta CDR3 rearrangement, sequence reads were collapsed and filtered. Productive Simpson clonality was computed per sample as the square root of Simpson's diversity index over productive rearrangements. The immuneACCESS repertoire file appears here via TCRdb, limited to in-frame rearrangements. These files lack a portion of the clones; in checked studies, under half of the deficit traces to unresolved V genes, and the cause of the others is not known. For V, J and clone size, that table is used; D and trimming come from the DNA. This sample comprises 250,000 to 300,000 clones, approximately 81% of them detected only once. Under 5.5% of the sample goes to the ten largest clones.

Rearrangement joined TRBV18 to TRBJ1-6; 8 bases in the junction line up with TRBD1. This receptor was taken from a man aged 60 to 69 with acute or convalescent COVID-19. The sample was peripheral blood. The CDR3 reads CASSPRTPGTGNSPLHF. The DNA reads TGTGCCAGCTCACCCAGGACCCCCGGGACAGGAAATTCACCCCTCCACTTT.